These 27 T cell receptor beta chains originate from one sample sequenced in a study of shared clonotypes between healthy human individuals. This table comes from immunoSEQ multiplex PCR, and its TCRdb copy is limited to in-frame clones, with some not included. The data show 98,000 or so clones, with roughly two thirds seen just once and about 25% held by the top ten. Source material: memory CD8+ T cells sorted from blood. Subset defined: CD45RO+ cells pooled with CCR7-negative TemRA cells. Receptor source: a woman in her thirties in good health.

This clone was recorded many times. This chain links TRBV6-4 with TRBJ2-5; D unresolved. Germline loops: CDR1 MRHNA, CDR2 SNTAGT. This CDR3 region has 13 residues. V shed 0 bases and J shed 0 bases, with 2 bases lying between them. CDR3 coding DNA: TGTGCCAGCAGTGACTCCGACCAAGAGACCCAGTACTTC. This codes for CASSDSDQETQYF.

CDR3 sequence: CASSQPGLNTEAFF. The CDR3 DNA reads as TGTGCCAGCAGCCAACCAGGGCTGAACACTGAAGCTTTCTTT. The chain is built from TRBV14 and TRBJ1-1; D may be TRBD1 (5 bases). The CDR3 runs to 14 residues. Germline CDR1 and CDR2: SGHDN and FVKESK. Deletions cut 2 bases from V and 0 bases from J, with 7 bases between.

In this sample, this clone turned up once. The chain carries TRBV9 and TRBJ1-2; 9 bases line up with TRBD1. Unmatched junction bases numbered 4, after V lost 0 bases and J lost 1 base. CDR1 and CDR2 (germline): SGDLS, YYNGEE. The CDR3 contains 16 residues. The chain's CDR3 is CASSVGDRGYNYGYTF. DNA for the CDR3: TGTGCCAGCAGCGTAGGTGACAGGGGGTATAACTATGGCTACACCTTC.

CDR3 coding DNA: TGTGCCAGCGCCTCGGCGGGACAGGGAATCCACGAGCAGTACTTC. Its protein is CASASAGQGIHEQYF. This chain joins TRBV7-9 and TRBJ2-7, with 9 bases that match TRBD1. Germline CDR1 is SEHNR and CDR2 is FQNEAQ (reference sequence). V was clipped by 8 bases and J by 5 bases; unmatched bases: 13. The CDR3 is 15 residues long.

This CDR3 is CASRGTGTSGRIEVYEQYF. For the CDR3, the DNA is TGCGCCAGCAGAGGAACCGGGACTAGCGGGAGAATTGAGGTCTACGAGCAGTACTTC. The chain joins TRBV10-1 to TRBJ2-7, with TRBD2 matching over 14 bases. CDR3 size: 19 residues. V shed 6 bases and J 3 bases; nucleotides not matched to a gene: 16. Germline V gene lookup returns CDR1 WNHNN and CDR2 SYGVQD (reference sequence).

This clone showed up many times. This rearrangement joins TRBV6-1 to TRBJ1-3; perhaps TRBD1 as D (6 bases). Between the trimmed V and J ends, which lost 7 bases and 0 bases, there was a span of 13 bases. The CDR3 totals 15 residues. Germline V CDR1 and CDR2: MNHNS, SASEGT. DNA of the CDR3: TGTGCCAGCACTCACCGGACAGACTCTGGAAACACCATATATTTT. Its translation: CASTHRTDSGNTIYF.

This clone showed up just a few times. The junction differs from germline at one of its ends, possibly a read error. The V and J genes are TRBV7-9 and TRBJ2-3; D is undetermined. CDR1 and CDR2 (germline): SEHNR, FQNEAQ (reference sequence). CDR3 length: 11 residues. CDR3 amino acids: CASSSHPLGGF. The CDR3 DNA follows: TGTGCCAGCAGCTCTCACCCCCTGGGCGGATTT.

This clone has only one observation. The V call is TRBV28, the J call TRBJ2-7; 11 nucleotides align to TRBD2. CDR1 MDHEN and CDR2 SYDVKM come from the germline V gene. CDR3 size: 14 residues. V trimming: 6 bases; J trimming: 2 bases; junction bases outside the gene matches: 3. CDR3 bases: TGTGCCAGCAGACGACTAGCGGGGCCCTACGAGCAGTACTTC. It codes for CASRRLAGPYEQYF.

The rearrangement uses TRBV9 and TRBJ1-1; no clear D gene. The CDR3 consists of 13 residues. Per germline, CDR1 SGDLS and CDR2 YYNGEE. Trimming took 0 bases from V and 1 from J, leaving 4 bases between them. CDR3 sequence reads: CASSVGRNTEAFF. The CDR3 coding sequence is TGTGCCAGCAGCGTAGGACGGAACACTGAAGCTTTCTTT. The complete variable domain, with remaining parts taken from reference TRBV9 and TRBJ1-1, reads DSGVTQTPKHLITATGQRVTLRCSPRSGDLSVYWYQQSLDQGLQFLIQYYNGEERAKGNILERFSAQQFPDLHSELNLSSLELGDSALYFCASSVGRNTEAFFGQGTRLTVV.

This chain links TRBV21-1 with TRBJ2-6; TRBD1 is the table's D call, not checked against the DNA. TRBV21-1 has pseudogene status. The CDR3 runs to 18 residues. The CDR3 region is CASSTTGPLCSGANVLTF. CDR3 coding DNA: TGTGCCAGCAGCACCACAGGGCCCCTATGCTCTGGGGCCAACGTCCTGACTTTC.

This sequence joins TRBV11-1 and TRBJ2-7; D not certain. CDR1 SGHAT and CDR2 FQDESV come from the germline V gene (reference sequence). The CDR3 covers 12 residues. V lost 6 bases and J lost 0, with 6 bases in between. The CDR3 reads CASSSDSYEQYF. DNA for the CDR3: TGTGCCAGCAGTTCCGACTCCTACGAGCAGTACTTC.

The chain is built from TRBV7-6 and TRBJ1-1; 10 nucleotides align to TRBD1. CDR3 length: 13 amino acids. J was trimmed by 3 bases and V by 6 bases; bases with no gene match: 1. Germline V gene lookup returns CDR1 SGHVS and CDR2 FNYEAQ. The CDR3 nucleotides read TGTGCCAGCAGTGACAGGGGGCACACTGAAGCTTTCTTT. It specifies CASSDRGHTEAFF.

This chain joins TRBV5-4 and TRBJ2-3; the match to TRBD2 covers 7 bases. The CDR3 is 18 residues long. V shed 4 bases and J 3 bases; nucleotides not matched to a gene: 17. Germline CDR1 is SGHNT and CDR2 is YYREEE (reference sequence). The CDR3: CASSLVGLAVTSTDTQYF. The CDR3 DNA follows: TGTGCCAGCAGCCTTGTGGGTCTAGCGGTGACATCGACAGATACGCAGTATTTT.

The J gene is TRBJ1-2, the V gene TRBV27, with TRBD1 matching over 7 bases. The V and J ends lost 4 bases and 6 bases, in that order; junction bases with no gene match: 14. CDR3 length equals 16 residues. CDR1 and CDR2 (germline): MNHEY, SMNVEV (reference sequence). The chain's CDR3 is CASSSLTLGTADGYTF. The CDR3 nucleotides read TGTGCCAGCAGTTCCTTAACTCTTGGGACAGCAGATGGCTACACCTTC.

This clone was counted between two and nine times. This chain uses TRBV11-2 with TRBJ1-2, with a tentative D call TRBD1 (6 bases). V lost 3 bases, J lost 4 bases, and 15 bases lay in between. CDR3 length equals 15 residues. Germline V lookup: CDR1 SGHAT, CDR2 FQNNGV. The CDR3 coding sequence is TGTGCCAGCAGCTTCCCCTCACAGGGTACCTATGGCTACACCTTC. It is translated as CASSFPSQGTYGYTF.

This chain connects TRBV27 to TRBJ2-3; 9 bases map to TRBD2. The CDR3 is made up of 18 amino acids. Germline V gives CDR1 MNHEY, CDR2 SMNVEV (reference sequence). V shed 3 bases, J shed 2 bases, and the junction held 12 bases outside the gene matches. The CDR3 coding sequence is TGTGCCAGCAGTTTGATTTTCCCACTAGCGGGTATCACAGATACGCAGTATTTT. This codes for CASSLIFPLAGITDTQYF.

This clone has just one count. V and J are TRBV5-1 and TRBJ1-6; possible D gene TRBD1, 5 bases. This CDR3 contains 15 residues. Trimming stripped 4 bases from V and 9 bases from J, with 17 bases between. Per the germline V gene, CDR1 is SGHRS and CDR2 is YFSETQ. CDR3 sequence: CASSPQGGDGSPLHF. The CDR3 DNA reads as TGCGCCAGCAGCCCGCAGGGAGGAGATGGTTCACCCCTCCACTTT. Full variable domain (missing parts from reference TRBV5-1 and TRBJ1-6): KAGVTQTPRYLIKTRGQQVTLSCSPISGHRSVSWYQQTPGQGLQFLFEYFSETQRNKGNFPGRFSGRQFSNSRSEMNVSTLELGDSALYLCASSPQGGDGSPLHFGNGTRLTVT.

The V gene is TRBV30, the J gene TRBJ1-3; D ambiguous. V dropped 4 bases and J dropped 0 bases, with 4 bases sitting between them. This CDR3 has 12 residues. Germline-derived CDR1 and CDR2 are GTSNPN and SVGIG (reference sequence). The DNA for the CDR3 is TGTGCCTGGACCCCCTCTGGAAACACCATATATTTT. Protein: CAWTPSGNTIYF.

This chain joins TRBV29-1 and TRBJ1-1; no definite D call. The CDR3 runs to 12 residues. CDR1 is SQVTM, CDR2 ANQGSEA, per germline. The ends were cut back, 2 bases at V and 2 bases at J, with 6 bases in the middle. Here the CDR3 reads CSVEMANTEAFF. The CDR3 DNA is TGCAGCGTTGAAATGGCAAACACTGAAGCTTTCTTT.

This clone was observed a few times. CDR3: CASRGPGGPNTEAFF. In DNA, the CDR3 is TGTGCCAGCAGGGGGCCGGGGGGGCCGAACACTGAAGCTTTCTTT. The V and J genes are TRBV2 and TRBJ1-1; possible D gene TRBD1, 6 bases. CDR1 is SNHLY and CDR2 is FYNNEI in the germline V gene. Trimming took 6 bases from V and 1 from J, leaving 15 bases between them. CDR3 length equals 15 residues.

The CDR3 here is CASSAELAGASDTQYF. DNA for the CDR3: TGTGCCAGCAGCGCCGAACTAGCGGGAGCTTCAGATACGCAGTATTTT. The chain combines TRBV7-3 with TRBJ2-3; TRBD2 aligns across 11 bases. V was pared by 5 bases and J by 4 bases, with 8 bases of the junction left unmatched. The CDR3 is 16 residues long. Germline CDR1 is SGHTA and CDR2 is FQGTGA.

J is TRBJ2-7 and V is TRBV5-1; no clear D. V lost 0 bases and J lost 0, with 7 bases in between. The CDR3 has 14 amino acids. Per germline, CDR1 SGHRS and CDR2 YFSETQ. The CDR3 loop reads CASSLAGSSYEQYF. CDR3 DNA sequence: TGCGCCAGCAGCTTGGCCGGCAGCTCCTACGAGCAGTACTTC.

The chain links TRBV2 to TRBJ1-2; 10 bases agree with TRBD1. From germline, CDR1 is SNHLY and CDR2 FYNNEI. The trim removed 6 bases at V and 8 bases at J, leaving 12 bases unmatched. The CDR3 totals 15 residues. The CDR3: CASSDLSDRGSGYTF. CDR3 nucleotide sequence: TGTGCCAGCAGCGATCTTTCGGACAGGGGGAGCGGCTACACCTTC.

The V call is TRBV5-8, the J call TRBJ2-1; 7 bases fit TRBD2. The CDR3 length is 15 residues. The trim removed 4 bases at V and 2 bases at J, leaving 6 bases unmatched. Germline loops: CDR1 SGHTS, CDR2 YDEGEE. The CDR3 is CASSGGGLPYNEQFF. In nucleotides, the CDR3 is TGTGCCAGCAGCGGGGGGGGACTACCCTACAATGAGCAGTTCTTC. Drawing the rest from reference TRBV5-8 and TRBJ2-1, the complete variable domain is EAGVTQSPTHLIKTRGQQATLRCSPISGHTSVYWYQQALGLGLQFLLWYDEGEERNRGNFPPRFSGRQFPNYSSELNVNALELEDSALYLCASSGGGLPYNEQFFGPGTRLTVL.

The chain links TRBV7-8 to TRBJ1-1; no firm D call. Germline V gene data show CDR1 as SGHVS and CDR2 as FQNEAQ. The V and J ends lost 1 base and 5 bases respectively, with 11 bases between them. The CDR3 runs to 14 residues. The CDR3 protein is CASSLVGSRTEAFF. CDR3 nucleotide sequence: TGTGCCAGCAGCTTAGTTGGGAGTAGAACTGAAGCTTTCTTT.

The chain links TRBV6-1 to TRBJ2-7; TRBD2 matches 9 bases. Looked up from germline, CDR1 is MNHNS and CDR2 is SASEGT. V lost 7 bases to trimming and J lost 4 bases; unmatched junction nucleotides: 11. This CDR3 is 15 amino acids long. In nucleotides, the CDR3 is TGTGCCAGCACAGTCACCGGGACTAGCTCTTACGAGCAGTACTTC. Translated: CASTVTGTSSYEQYF.

The chain has TRBV5-4 and TRBJ2-1; possibly TRBD1 or TRBD2 for D (5 bases each). V was clipped by 5 bases and J by 2 bases, with 14 bases between them. The CDR3 has 15 amino acids. CDR1 is SGHNT and CDR2 is YYREEE in the germline V gene (reference sequence). CDR3 coding DNA: TGTGCCAGCAGTCTCGGGACCGGACCCTACAATGAGCAGTTCTTC. Translation gives CASSLGTGPYNEQFF.